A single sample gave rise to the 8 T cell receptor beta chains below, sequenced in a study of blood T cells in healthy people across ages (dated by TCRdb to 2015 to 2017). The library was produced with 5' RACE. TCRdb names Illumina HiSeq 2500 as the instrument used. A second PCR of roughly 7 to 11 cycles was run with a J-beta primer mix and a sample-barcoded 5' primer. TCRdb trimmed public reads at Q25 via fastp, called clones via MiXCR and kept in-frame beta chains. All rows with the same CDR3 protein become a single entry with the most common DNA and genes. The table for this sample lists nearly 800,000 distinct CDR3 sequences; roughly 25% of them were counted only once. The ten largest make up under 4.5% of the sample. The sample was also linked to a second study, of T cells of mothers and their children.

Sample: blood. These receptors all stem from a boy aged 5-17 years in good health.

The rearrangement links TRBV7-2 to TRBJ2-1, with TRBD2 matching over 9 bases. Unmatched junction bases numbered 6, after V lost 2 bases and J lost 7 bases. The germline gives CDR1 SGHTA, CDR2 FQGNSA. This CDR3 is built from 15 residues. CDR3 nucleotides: TGTGCCAGCAGCTTACCGGGGCTAGCGGGGAATGAGCAGTTCTTC. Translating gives CASSLPGLAGNEQFF.

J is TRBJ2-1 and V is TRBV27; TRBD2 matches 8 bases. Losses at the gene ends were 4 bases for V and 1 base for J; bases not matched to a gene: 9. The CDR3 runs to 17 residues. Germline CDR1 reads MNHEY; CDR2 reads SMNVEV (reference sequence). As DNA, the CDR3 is TGTGCCAGCAGTTGGGCTGGCGGGGGGAGATCCTACAATGAGCAGTTCTTC. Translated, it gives CASSWAGGGRSYNEQFF.

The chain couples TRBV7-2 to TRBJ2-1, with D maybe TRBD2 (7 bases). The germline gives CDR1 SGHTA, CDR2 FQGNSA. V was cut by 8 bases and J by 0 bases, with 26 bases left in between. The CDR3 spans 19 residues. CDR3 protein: CASGFLGGGPGSSYNEQFF. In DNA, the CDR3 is TGTGCCAGCGGATTCCTAGGGGGGGGCCCTGGATCCTCCTACAATGAGCAGTTCTTC. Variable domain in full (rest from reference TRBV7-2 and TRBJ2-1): GAGVSQSPSNKVTEKGKDVELRCDPISGHTALYWYRQSLGQGLEFLIYFQGNSAPDKSGLPSDRFSAERTGGSVSTLTIQRTQQEDSAVYLCASGFLGGGPGSSYNEQFFGPGTRLTVL.

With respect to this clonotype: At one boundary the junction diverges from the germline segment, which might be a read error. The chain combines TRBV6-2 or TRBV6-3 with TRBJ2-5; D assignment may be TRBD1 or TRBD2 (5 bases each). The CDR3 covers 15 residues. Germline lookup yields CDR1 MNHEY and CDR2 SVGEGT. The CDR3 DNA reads TGTGCCAGCACCGACTGGGGGATATACCAAGGGACCCAGTACTTC. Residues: CASTDWGIYQGTQYF.

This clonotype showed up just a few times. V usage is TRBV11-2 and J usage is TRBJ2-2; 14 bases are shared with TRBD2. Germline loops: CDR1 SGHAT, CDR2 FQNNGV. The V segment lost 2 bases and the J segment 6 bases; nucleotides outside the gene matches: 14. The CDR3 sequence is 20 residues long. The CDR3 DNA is TGTGCCAGCAGCTTATATCGGGGACTAGCGGGAGAAGAACGGGCCGGGGAGCTGTTTTTT. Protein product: CASSLYRGLAGEERAGELFF.

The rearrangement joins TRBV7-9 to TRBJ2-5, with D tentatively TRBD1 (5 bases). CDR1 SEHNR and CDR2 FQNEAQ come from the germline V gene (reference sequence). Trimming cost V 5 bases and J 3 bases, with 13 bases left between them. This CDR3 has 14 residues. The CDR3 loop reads CASSERGPEETQYF. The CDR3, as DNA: TGTGCCAGCAGCGAAAGGGGCCCCGAAGAGACCCAGTACTTC.

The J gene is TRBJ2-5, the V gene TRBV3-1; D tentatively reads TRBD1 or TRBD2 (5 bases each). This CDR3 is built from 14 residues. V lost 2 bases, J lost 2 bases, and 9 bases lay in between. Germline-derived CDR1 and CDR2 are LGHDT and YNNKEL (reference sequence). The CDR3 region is CASSQTGLQETQYF. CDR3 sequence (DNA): TGTGCCAGCAGCCAAACAGGACTGCAAGAGACCCAGTACTTC.

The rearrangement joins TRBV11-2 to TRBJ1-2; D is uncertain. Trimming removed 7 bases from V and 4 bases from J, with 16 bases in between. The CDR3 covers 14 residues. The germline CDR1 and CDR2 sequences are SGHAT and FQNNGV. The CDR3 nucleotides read TGTGCCAGCACCCTAGACGGGGTGGGCTATGGCTACACCTTC. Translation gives CASTLDGVGYGYTF.